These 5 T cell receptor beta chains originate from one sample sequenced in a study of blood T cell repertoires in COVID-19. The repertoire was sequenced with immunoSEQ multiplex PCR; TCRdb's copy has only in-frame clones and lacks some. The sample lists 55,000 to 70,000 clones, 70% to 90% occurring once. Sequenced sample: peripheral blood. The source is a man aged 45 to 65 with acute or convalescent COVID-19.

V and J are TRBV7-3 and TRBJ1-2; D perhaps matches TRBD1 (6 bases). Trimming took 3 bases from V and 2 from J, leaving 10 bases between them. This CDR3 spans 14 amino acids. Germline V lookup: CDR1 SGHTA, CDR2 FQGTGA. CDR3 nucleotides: TGTGCCAGCAGCTTCTCCACAGGGAACTATGGCTACACCTTC. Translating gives CASSFSTGNYGYTF. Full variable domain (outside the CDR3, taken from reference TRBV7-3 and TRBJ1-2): GAGVSQTPSNKVTEKGKYVELRCDPISGHTALYWYRQSLGQGPEFLIYFQGTGAADDSGLPNDRFFAVRPEGSVSTLKIQRTERGDSAVYLCASSFSTGNYGYTFGSGTRLTVV.

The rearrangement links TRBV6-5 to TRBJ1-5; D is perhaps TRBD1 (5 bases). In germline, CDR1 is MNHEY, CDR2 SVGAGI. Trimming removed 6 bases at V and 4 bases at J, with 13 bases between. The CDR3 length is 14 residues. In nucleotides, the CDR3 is TGTGCCAGCAGAAATGGGGGGAGTAATCAGCCCCAGCATTTT. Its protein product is CASRNGGSNQPQHF.

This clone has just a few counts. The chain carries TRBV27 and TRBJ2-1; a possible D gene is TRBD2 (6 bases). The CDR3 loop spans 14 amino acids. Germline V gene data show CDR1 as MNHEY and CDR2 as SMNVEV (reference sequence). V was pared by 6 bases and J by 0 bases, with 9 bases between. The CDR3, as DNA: TGTGCCAGCAGCGTCGGGGGCTCCTACAATGAGCAGTTCTTC. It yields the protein CASSVGGSYNEQFF.

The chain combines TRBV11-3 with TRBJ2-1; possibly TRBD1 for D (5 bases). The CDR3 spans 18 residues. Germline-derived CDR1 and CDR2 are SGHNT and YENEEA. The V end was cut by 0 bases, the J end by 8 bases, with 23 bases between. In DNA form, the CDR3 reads TGTGCCAGCAGCTTAGACCCGAGCCGGGCCGAATGGGGCGATGAGCAGTTCTTC. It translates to CASSLDPSRAEWGDEQFF. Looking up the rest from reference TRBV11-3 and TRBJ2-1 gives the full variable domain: EAGVVQSPRYKIIEKKQPVAFWCNPISGHNTLYWYLQNLGQGPELLIRYENEEAVDDSQLPKDRFSAERLKGVDSTLKIQPAELGDSAVYLCASSLDPSRAEWGDEQFFGPGTRLTVL.

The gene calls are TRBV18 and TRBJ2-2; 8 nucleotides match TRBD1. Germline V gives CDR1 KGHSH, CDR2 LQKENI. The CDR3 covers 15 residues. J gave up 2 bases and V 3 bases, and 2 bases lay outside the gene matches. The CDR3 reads CASSPDRANTGELFF. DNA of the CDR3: TGTGCCAGCTCACCGGACAGGGCAAACACCGGGGAGCTGTTTTTT.